A single sample gave rise to the 29 T cell receptor beta chains below, sequenced in a study of blood T cell repertoires in COVID-19. Clones were sequenced by immunoSEQ multiplex PCR, and TCRdb holds only the in-frame ones, with some missing. The table lists about 160,000 clones, less than 85% of them singletons. Sequences were obtained from PBMCs or T cells enriched from blood (not recorded which). These receptor sequences come from a man in his 60s who had recovered from COVID-19.

This clone was seen only once. V gene TRBV5-1 combines with J gene TRBJ1-1; D gene unclear. Between the trimmed V and J ends, which lost 4 bases and 11 bases, there was a span of 21 bases. This CDR3 is 14 amino acids long. Germline V CDR1 and CDR2: SGHRS, YFSETQ. CDR3 sequence reads: CASSGQEIEREAFF. CDR3 in DNA: TGCGCCAGCAGCGGGCAGGAGATCGAGAGGGAGGCTTTCTTT.

CDR3 sequence (DNA): TGCAGCGTTGAGGCCCCCGGGACAGGGGGCCAGAGCACTGAAGCTTTCTTT. Translating it yields CSVEAPGTGGQSTEAFF. V is TRBV29-1 and J is TRBJ1-1; TRBD1 matches 12 bases. There are 17 residues in the CDR3. CDR1 is SQVTM and CDR2 is ANQGSEA in the germline V gene. Trimming at V came to 3 bases and at J to 4 bases, leaving 12 bases not matched to a gene.

The chain carries TRBV7-2 and TRBJ1-2, with D possibly matching TRBD1 (5 bases). Germline V gene data show CDR1 as SGHTA and CDR2 as FQGNSA. V was clipped by 5 bases and J by 8 bases, with 18 bases between them. The CDR3 sequence is 14 residues long. CDR3 DNA: TGTGCCAGCAGCCCTTCCCGGGGGGGACTGGGCTACACCTTC. It translates to CASSPSRGGLGYTF.

The chain employs TRBV7-8 and TRBJ1-1; unclear D gene. Per the germline V gene, CDR1 is SGHVS and CDR2 is FQNEAQ. The CDR3 has 15 amino acids. The ends were cut back, 5 bases at V and 0 bases at J, with 13 bases in the middle. The DNA for the CDR3 is TGTGCCAGCAGCCCTAGGGAGGGCCTGAACACTGAAGCTTTCTTT. It encodes CASSPREGLNTEAFF.

This chain joins TRBV18 and TRBJ1-1, with 8 positions matching TRBD1. The V gene end was trimmed by 1 base and the J gene end by 3 bases; junction bases not matched to a gene: 7. The germline V gene encodes CDR1 KGHSH and CDR2 LQKENI. This CDR3 has 16 amino acids. The CDR3 bases are TGTGCCAGCTCACCACAGCAGGGGGCTGGGGACACTGAAGCTTTCTTT. It is translated as CASSPQQGAGDTEAFF.

V and J are TRBV5-1 and TRBJ1-2; 9 bases match TRBD1. V was pared by 2 bases and J by 8 bases, with 13 bases of the junction left unmatched. This CDR3 region has 16 residues. The germline gives CDR1 SGHRS, CDR2 YFSETQ. The CDR3 nucleotides are TGCGCCAGCAGCTTAACACAGGGGGCCTCGATCGTCGGCTACACCTTC. It yields the protein CASSLTQGASIVGYTF.

Only a few counts were recorded for this clone. The chain employs TRBV11-2 and TRBJ2-2; D perhaps matches TRBD2 (6 bases). Germline V gives CDR1 SGHAT, CDR2 FQNNGV. The CDR3 spans 16 residues. Trimming left V 4 bases short and J 0 bases short, with 12 bases between. The CDR3 region is CASSSYGTANTGELFF. The CDR3 coding sequence is TGTGCCAGCAGCTCTTACGGGACTGCGAACACCGGGGAGCTGTTTTTT.

In its sample, this clone was seen many times. This chain links TRBV12-2 with TRBJ1-4; TRBD1, the table's D call, was not compared with the DNA. TRBV12-2 is described as a pseudogene. The CDR3 is made up of 14 amino acids. CDR3 region: CASRRTGIIEKLFF. For the CDR3, the DNA is TGTGCAAGTCGCCGCACAGGGATCATTGAAAAACTGTTTTTT.

This clone was seen a handful of times. The rearrangement uses TRBV5-1 and TRBJ2-7, with D perhaps TRBD1 (6 bases). V lost 0 bases, J lost 3 bases, and 10 bases lay in between. CDR3 length: 14 amino acids. Per the germline V gene, CDR1 is SGHRS and CDR2 is YFSETQ. CDR3 nucleotide sequence: TGCGCCAGCAGCTTGGATTCGACAGGCTACGAGCAGTACTTC. Encoded protein: CASSLDSTGYEQYF.

This clone has more than one count but fewer than ten. The chain has TRBV7-9 and TRBJ2-1; 16 bases line up with TRBD2. The CDR3 length is 18 residues. V shed 1 base, J shed 7 bases, and the junction held 7 bases outside the gene matches. CDR1 and CDR2 (germline): SEHNR, FQNEAQ (reference sequence). Written as DNA, the CDR3 is TGTGCCAGCAGCTTAGTCGGGACTAGCGGGAGGGTAAGGAATGAGCAGTTCTTC. It yields the protein CASSLVGTSGRVRNEQFF.

This CDR3 is CASSPTSSSYEQYF. The CDR3 region has the DNA TGTGCCAGTAGCCCGACTAGCTCCTCCTACGAGCAGTACTTC. The chain couples TRBV19 to TRBJ2-7; 7 nucleotides align to TRBD2. There are 14 residues in the CDR3. The trim removed 6 bases at V and 0 bases at J, leaving 5 bases unmatched. Looked up from germline, CDR1 is LNHDA and CDR2 is SQIVND (reference sequence). The complete variable domain, with remaining parts taken from reference TRBV19 and TRBJ2-7, reads DGGITQSPKYLFRKEGQNVTLSCEQNLNHDAMYWYRQDPGQGLRLIYYSQIVNDFQKGDIAEGYSVSREKKESFPLTVTSAQKNPTAFYLCASSPTSSSYEQYFGPGTRLTVT.

The rearrangement links TRBV18 to TRBJ2-7; D is possibly TRBD1 (6 bases). Germline V gene data show CDR1 as KGHSH and CDR2 as LQKENI. This CDR3 spans 14 amino acids. Trimming removed 3 bases at V and 3 bases at J, with 12 bases between. CDR3 DNA: TGTGCCAGCTCACCCGGACAGTTACTCTACGAGCAGTACTTC. Encoded protein: CASSPGQLLYEQYF.

This clone was detected a few times. The chain uses TRBV10-3 and TRBJ1-1; 10 bases align to TRBD1. Germline V CDR1 and CDR2: ENHRY, SYGVKD. CDR3 length: 13 amino acids. Unmatched junction bases numbered 6, after V lost 11 bases and J lost 3 bases. The CDR3 spells CASRTGGDTEAFF. The CDR3 DNA sequence: TGTGCCTCAAGGACAGGGGGGGACACTGAAGCTTTCTTT.

The chain joins TRBV2 to TRBJ1-1; D is ambiguous. Germline CDR1 reads SNHLY; CDR2 reads FYNNEI. V was pared by 7 bases and J by 3 bases, with 12 bases between. This CDR3 comprises 13 residues. The CDR3 sequence is CASIRARDTEAFF. CDR3 DNA sequence: TGTGCCAGCATAAGGGCGAGGGACACTGAAGCTTTCTTT.

The chain has TRBV7-9 and TRBJ1-2; the match to TRBD1 covers 7 bases. This CDR3 has 14 amino acids. Trimming cost V 5 bases and J 7 bases; bases outside gene matches: 10. CDR1 and CDR2 (germline): SEHNR, FQNEAQ (reference sequence). CDR3 DNA sequence: TGTGCCAGCAGCCCGGGACAGCTTTTTGGTGGCTACACCTTC. It codes for CASSPGQLFGGYTF. Full variable domain (missing parts from reference TRBV7-9 and TRBJ1-2): DTGVSQNPRHKITKRGQNVTFRCDPISEHNRLYWYRQTLGQGPEFLTYFQNEAQLEKSRLLSDRFSAERPKGSFSTLEIQRTEQGDSAMYLCASSPGQLFGGYTFGSGTRLTVV.

This clone was detected only a few times. The rearrangement uses TRBV11-3 and TRBJ2-5; the D gene is possibly TRBD1 (7 bases). V lost 5 bases and J lost 5, with 24 bases in between. CDR1 is SGHNT, CDR2 YENEEA, per germline. CDR3 length equals 17 residues. The CDR3 is CASSLTLSTGRSETQYF. CDR3 sequence (DNA): TGTGCCAGCAGCCTAACCCTCTCGACAGGGAGGAGCGAGACCCAGTACTTC.

The CDR3 DNA follows: TGTGCCAGCAGTCGGGAGTCTAATCAGCCCCAGCATTTT. It is translated as CASSRESNQPQHF. The rearrangement uses TRBV12-3 or TRBV12-4 and TRBJ1-5; no definite D call. The V end lost 5 bases, the J end lost 4 bases, and 9 bases lay between the germline ends. The CDR3 loop spans 13 amino acids.

The chain uses TRBV24-1 and TRBJ1-5; 8 nucleotides agree with TRBD1. The CDR3 is 15 residues long. CDR1 and CDR2 (germline): KGHDR, SFDVKD. V trimming: 4 bases; J trimming: 4 bases; junction bases outside the gene matches: 5. The CDR3 DNA is TGTGCCACCAGTGACCAAGGACAGGGTAATCAGCCCCAGCATTTT. Its translation: CATSDQGQGNQPQHF.

The chain uses TRBV9 and TRBJ2-6; D is ambiguous. The CDR3 is 18 amino acids. Trimming took off 2 bases at V and 0 bases at J, with 15 bases between the two ends. In germline, CDR1 is SGDLS, CDR2 YYNGEE. The CDR3 loop is CASSVGHLGLSGANVLTF. Written as DNA, the CDR3 is TGTGCCAGCAGCGTTGGCCATCTAGGCCTCTCTGGGGCCAACGTCCTGACTTTC.

The chain is built from TRBV25-1 and TRBJ1-5, with TRBD1 as a possible D gene (5 bases). Trimming left V 5 bases short and J 3 bases short, with 8 bases between. The germline gives CDR1 MGHDK, CDR2 SYGVNS. CDR3 size: 13 residues. The CDR3 DNA is TGTGCCAGCAGTCCAGGGTCCAATCAGCCCCAGCATTTT. Translation: CASSPGSNQPQHF.

The V and J genes are TRBV5-4 and TRBJ2-2; the match to TRBD1 covers 8 bases. V dropped 4 bases and J dropped 2; count of bases not matched to a gene: 4. From germline, CDR1 is SGHNT and CDR2 YYREEE (reference sequence). The CDR3 totals 15 residues. CDR3 DNA: TGTGCCAGCAGCGTGGGACAGGCAAACACCGGGGAGCTGTTTTTT. Protein sequence: CASSVGQANTGELFF.

The chain employs TRBV6-5 and TRBJ1-2, with 9 bases matching TRBD1. V shed 4 bases and J 5 bases; nucleotides not matched to a gene: 2. From germline, CDR1 is MNHEY and CDR2 SVGAGI. CDR3 length: 13 residues. The CDR3 protein is CASSLTGGYGYTF. The CDR3 DNA reads TGTGCCAGCAGTTTGACAGGGGGTTATGGCTACACCTTC.

In nucleotides, the CDR3 is TGTGCCAGCAGCTTAGCTGGGGACAGGGGCTCCTACGAGCAGTACTTC. It is translated as CASSLAGDRGSYEQYF. This chain joins TRBV7-9 and TRBJ2-7; 10 positions agree with TRBD1. V lost 0 bases to trimming and J lost 0 bases; unmatched junction nucleotides: 2. The CDR3 spans 16 residues. Germline V gene lookup returns CDR1 SEHNR and CDR2 FQNEAQ (reference sequence).

This chain links TRBV5-6 with TRBJ1-2, with D uncertain. The CDR3 spans 14 residues. CDR1 is SGHDT, CDR2 YYEEEE, per germline. V was cut by 4 bases and J by 6 bases, with 16 bases left in between. In DNA form, the CDR3 reads TGTGCCAGCAGCGTTGGAGAGGGATCTCATGGCTACACCTTC. Translated, it gives CASSVGEGSHGYTF.

The genes are TRBV19 and TRBJ2-7, with 10 bases fitting TRBD1. Losses at the gene ends were 3 bases for V and 5 bases for J; bases not matched to a gene: 7. The CDR3 spans 15 residues. Germline V CDR1 and CDR2: LNHDA, SQIVND (reference sequence). CDR3 in amino acids: CASSIPDRGAHEQYF. DNA of the CDR3: TGTGCCAGTAGTATCCCGGACAGGGGGGCCCACGAGCAGTACTTC.

The chain uses TRBV12-3 or TRBV12-4 and TRBJ1-2; weak D call: TRBD1 (6 bases). Trimming took 3 bases from V and 7 from J, leaving 12 bases between them. This CDR3 spans 13 amino acids. DNA for the CDR3: TGTGCCAGCAGTTTTGAGGGGGTGGGTGGCTACACCTTC. Encoded protein: CASSFEGVGGYTF.

V and J are TRBV19 and TRBJ1-5; D not resolved. There are 12 residues in the CDR3. CDR1 and CDR2 from the germline V gene are LNHDA and SQIVND (reference sequence). The germline V and J ends were trimmed by 6 bases and 7 bases, with 10 bases remaining between them. CDR3 sequence: CASSPAGQPQHF. CDR3 nucleotide sequence: TGTGCCAGTAGCCCCGCCGGGCAGCCCCAGCATTTT.

The rearrangement joins TRBV7-9 to TRBJ2-3; 7 bases align to TRBD1. The CDR3 runs to 14 residues. Looked up from germline, CDR1 is SEHNR and CDR2 is FQNEAQ (reference sequence). V lost 5 bases to trimming and J lost 6 bases; unmatched junction nucleotides: 8. The CDR3 nucleotides read TGTGCCAGCAGCGTAGACAGGGATGGCGATACGCAGTATTTT. Translating gives CASSVDRDGDTQYF.

V and J are TRBV11-2 and TRBJ1-1; no definite D call. Germline CDR1 is SGHAT and CDR2 is FQNNGV. V lost 0 bases, J lost 7 bases, and 6 bases lay in between. The CDR3 runs 12 residues. CDR3 in amino acids: CASSLDIREAFF. The DNA for the CDR3 is TGTGCCAGCAGCTTAGATATCCGTGAAGCTTTCTTT.